This paragraph reports one T cell receptor beta chain. Its antigen target is currently unknown. Base quality data are lacking; no much larger clone is found one base away. To sequence the TCRbeta CDR3 region, genomic DNA was isolated from the sorted cells. The immunoSEQ Assay was used for sequencing of TCRbeta CDR3 regions. TCRdb limited this immuneACCESS table to in-frame rearrangements with V and J called. A share of clones is missing; checked studies link under half to unresolved V genes, and the rest is unexplained. The sample profile shows 85,000 to 100,000 clones; around 90% of them were found once. Less than 0.4% of the sample belongs to the ten largest clones. V drops 4 bases and J drops 7 bases, leaving 14 bases in between. The CDR3 starts with the cysteine, ends with the phenylalanine, and has 14 residues. Left in the record is the CDR3 DNA by itself, 42 bases read in frame from the first base. For CDR1 and CDR2, the germline V gene lists KGHSH and LQKENI.

Patients with autoimmune disease history or receiving systemic immunosuppression were excluded from the trial. Peripheral blood for TCR sequencing was drawn from every dose cohort at baseline, at cycle 4 day 1 and at cycle 7 day 1. The samples were drawn from a first-in-human, open-label, multicenter phase I dose-escalation trial of ivuxolimab. Adults with locally advanced or metastatic head and neck squamous cell, hepatocellular, melanoma or renal cell carcinoma were enrolled in the trial. Before TCR sequencing, CD4+ T cells and CD8+ T cells were sorted from peripheral blood as separate populations. The data belong to a study of OX40 agonist ivuxolimab in advanced cancers. Regarding the complete study: The costimulatory receptor OX40 (CD134) was targeted by ivuxolimab, a fully human IgG2 agonistic monoclonal antibody. Intravenous ivuxolimab was administered to patients every 2 weeks at six dose levels: 0.01, 0.1, 0.3, 1.5, 3 and 10 mg/kg. Of the 50 or so patients in dose escalation, some 19 had hepatocellular carcinoma, about 15 had melanoma, 9 had renal cell carcinoma and 9 had head and neck cancer. The dose-escalation cohort was approximately 83% male with a mean age of about 54 years, ranging from roughly 23 to 90. Prior anti-PD-1, anti-PD-L1 or anti-CTLA-4 therapy was permitted, and about two fifths of dose-escalation patients had received checkpoint inhibitors. Partial responses occurred in three dose-escalation patients, of whom one had hepatocellular carcinoma and two had cutaneous melanoma. The purpose of peripheral TCRbeta sequencing was to test whether ivuxolimab changed TCR sequence diversity and led to clonal T-cell expansion. The paper describes the monotherapy dose-escalation part (N ≈ 51 patients) of the phase I trial of ivuxolimab.

The full study reports these points: Partial responders in the 0.1-3.0 mg/kg groups had among the lowest normalized peripheral clonal expansion, especially among CD8+ T cells. After ivuxolimab, CD8+ T cells had more expanded clones than CD4+ T cells on average. Antigen specificity was not determined for the clonally expanded peripheral T cells. At doses of 0.1 to 3.0 mg/kg, clonal expansion of both CD4+ and CD8+ blood T cells was observed from baseline to week 6. Low levels of normalized T-cell clonal expansion were also seen in some nonresponding patients.

Material: CD4+ or CD8+ T cells sorted from blood, obtained in a trial of the OX40 agonist ivuxolimab. In this chain, TRBV18 is recombined with TRBJ2-1; a weak D assignment points to TRBD2 (6 bases agree). The receptor comes from an adult with an advanced solid tumor such as melanoma, head and neck, liver or kidney cancer. The nucleotide sequence is given as TGTGCCAGCTCACGCCGGGACTTAACAAATGAGCAGTTCTTC. Its amino acids are CASSRRDLTNEQFF. Reference TRBV18 and TRBJ2-1 proteins supply the regions before and after the CDR3; the full variable domain is: NAGVMQNPRHLVRRRGQEARLRCSPMKGHSHVYWYRQLPEEGLKFMVYLQKENIIDESGMPKERFSAEFPKEGPSILRIQQVVRGDSAAYFCASSRRDLTNEQFFGPGTRLTVL.